The T cell receptor (beta chain) under discussion was sequenced for a study of T cells in Graves' hyperthyroidism and ophthalmopathy. The investigators amplified TCR beta CDR3 regions from RNA transcripts. HTBI primers were employed in a first-round RT-PCR of the TCR CDR3. TCRdb reanalysed the multiplex PCR reads using MiXCR and keeps one entry per CDR3 protein. The table includes fewer than 550,000 distinct CDR3 sequences, roughly 14% detected once. V shed 1 base, J shed 13 bases, and the junction held 10 bases outside the gene matches. The CDR3 loop spans 14 amino acids. CDR1 and CDR2 (germline): SGHTA, FQGNSA. This clonotype has ten or more counts.

The source of this sequence is a woman aged 18-35 years with Graves' hyperthyroidism. The chain joins TRBV7-2 to TRBJ2-1; TRBD2 agrees at 7 bases. The sample taken for sequencing was blood. The CDR3 bases are TGTGCCAGCAGCTTAGGGTTTGGGGGGGGGGGACAGTTCTTC. This translates into CASSLGFGGGGQFF.